This passage covers 19 T cell receptor beta chains from one sample sequenced in a study of T cells in Graves' hyperthyroidism and ophthalmopathy. RNA transcripts were the template for amplifying TCR beta CDR3 regions. Initially, a first-round RT-PCR of the TCR CDR3 employed the HTBI primer set. TCRdb itself ran the multiplex PCR reads through MiXCR, one entry per CDR3 protein. In the table there are hundreds of thousands of distinct CDR3 sequences, 14% of which are singletons. The specimen sequenced was blood. The receptor set was obtained from a woman under 30 with Graves' hyperthyroidism.

At least ten counts were recorded for this clonotype. The rearrangement links TRBV6-6 to TRBJ1-1; no clear D. V lost 0 bases and J lost 4, with 9 bases in between. The CDR3 sequence is 14 residues long. Germline V gene data show CDR1 as MNHNY and CDR2 as SVGAGI (reference sequence). In nucleotides, the CDR3 is TGTGCCAGCAGTTACTCAGGCCCGATCACTGAAGCTTTCTTT. The encoded protein is CASSYSGPITEAFF.

A word on this clonotype: A read error is possible here, since a much larger clone lies one base away. The chain links TRBV11-1 to TRBJ1-1; perhaps TRBD1 as D (6 bases). There are 14 residues in the CDR3. CDR1 and CDR2 (germline): SGHAT, FQDESV (reference sequence). The CDR3 spells CASSFRRGNTEALF. The CDR3 region has the DNA TGTGCCAGCAGCTTTCGCAGGGGAAACACTGAAGCTCTCTTT.

This chain connects TRBV27 to TRBJ2-7, with D perhaps matching TRBD2 (6 bases). The CDR3 is made up of 16 amino acids. The V end was cut by 5 bases, the J end by 3 bases, with 20 bases between. From germline, CDR1 is MNHEY and CDR2 SMNVEV (reference sequence). For the CDR3, the DNA is TGTGCCAGCAGTACCCGGACTACTCCAGGCGGCTACGAGCAGTACTTC. This sequence encodes CASSTRTTPGGYEQYF.

This chain joins TRBV11-3 and TRBJ2-7, with 8 bases identical to TRBD1. This CDR3 region has 18 residues. J gave up 2 bases and V 1 base, and 13 bases lay outside the gene matches. The germline CDR1 and CDR2 sequences are SGHNT and YENEEA. The CDR3 loop reads CASSLAVLDRVITYEQYF. The DNA of the CDR3 is TGTGCCAGCAGCTTAGCTGTACTGGACAGGGTTATTACCTACGAGCAGTACTTC. The variable domain in full, completed from reference TRBV11-3 and TRBJ2-7, reads EAGVVQSPRYKIIEKKQPVAFWCNPISGHNTLYWYLQNLGQGPELLIRYENEEAVDDSQLPKDRFSAERLKGVDSTLKIQPAELGDSAVYLCASSLAVLDRVITYEQYFGPGTRLTVT.

At least ten counts were recorded for this clonotype. The chain is built from TRBV29-1 and TRBJ1-1; D remains unclear. Germline lookup yields CDR1 SQVTM and CDR2 ANQGSEA. This CDR3 is 15 amino acids long. V lost 0 bases and J 1 base, leaving 12 bases between the germline ends. The CDR3 sequence is CSVEDVGRGNTEAFF. The CDR3 bases are TGCAGCGTTGAAGACGTCGGGCGCGGGAACACTGAAGCTTTCTTT.

This clonotype was counted many times. The J gene is TRBJ2-7, the V gene TRBV11-2; 7 positions agree with TRBD2. This CDR3 is built from 11 residues. V shed 3 bases, J shed 9 bases, and the junction held 2 bases outside the gene matches. Germline CDR1 reads SGHAT; CDR2 reads FQNNGV. The CDR3 nucleotides are TGTGCCAGCAGCTTGGGCGGGGGGCAGTACTTC. This codes for CASSLGGGQYF.

There are a few counts of this clonotype. The chain recombines TRBV2 with TRBJ2-1, with a possible D match to TRBD2 (6 bases). This CDR3 contains 13 residues. V lost 2 bases and J lost 8, with 10 bases in between. The germline V gene encodes CDR1 SNHLY and CDR2 FYNNEI. The CDR3 here is CASSESWGDEQFF. For the CDR3, the DNA is TGTGCCAGCAGTGAATCTTGGGGGGATGAGCAGTTCTTC.

This clonotype was found a few times. V gene TRBV12-5 combines with J gene TRBJ2-3; 12 positions match TRBD2. V shed 7 bases and J 4 bases; nucleotides not matched to a gene: 6. From germline, CDR1 is LGHNT and CDR2 FRNRAP. The CDR3 runs to 15 residues. CDR3 DNA sequence: TGTGCTAGTGCCACCACTAGCGGGAGGTCAGATACGCAGTATTTT. It translates to CASATTSGRSDTQYF.

This clonotype was picked up many times. This chain joins TRBV6-1 and TRBJ1-1; no clear D. This CDR3 is built from 14 residues. The germline V gene has CDR1 MNHNS and CDR2 SASEGT. With 0 bases removed from V and 0 bases from J, the gap between germline ends came to 5 bases. CDR3 protein: CASSEARMNTEAFF. In nucleotides, the CDR3 is TGTGCCAGCAGTGAAGCGCGGATGAACACTGAAGCTTTCTTT.

This clonotype was observed at least ten times. The rearrangement joins TRBV5-6 to TRBJ2-7; D gene unclear. Trimming removed 4 bases at V and 2 bases at J, with 7 bases between. The CDR3 has 12 residues. CDR1 is SGHDT, CDR2 YYEEEE, per germline. The CDR3: CASSRLAYEQYF. CDR3 coding DNA: TGTGCCAGCAGCCGACTCGCCTACGAGCAGTACTTC.

This clonotype has ten or more counts. The chain has TRBV6-6 and TRBJ1-5; D call uncertain. Between the trimmed V and J ends, which lost 0 bases and 7 bases, there was a span of 7 bases. The length of the CDR3 is 13 residues. From germline, CDR1 is MNHNY and CDR2 SVGAGI (reference sequence). The CDR3 here is CASSYSKLQPQHF. CDR3 sequence (DNA): TGTGCCAGCAGTTACTCGAAATTGCAGCCCCAGCATTTT.

This clonotype occurred many times. The chain uses TRBV11-2 and TRBJ2-1; 7 bases match TRBD1. Germline assignment: CDR1 SGHAT and CDR2 FQNNGV. With 1 base clipped from V and 7 bases from J, the junction kept 4 bases outside the gene matches. This CDR3 contains 14 residues. The CDR3 sequence is CASSLVVRGNEQFF. For the CDR3, the DNA is TGTGCCAGCAGCTTAGTCGTCAGGGGGAATGAGCAGTTCTTC.

This clonotype was picked up many times. The chain combines TRBV7-8 with TRBJ1-5; TRBD1 is a possible D gene (6 bases). V dropped 5 bases and J dropped 7 bases, with 12 bases sitting between them. The CDR3 consists of 13 residues. Germline CDR1 is SGHVS and CDR2 is FQNEAQ. CDR3 in amino acids: CASSIGTPQPQHF. The DNA of the CDR3 is TGTGCCAGCAGCATCGGGACACCCCAGCCCCAGCATTTT. Filled out from reference TRBV7-8 and TRBJ1-5, the complete variable domain reads GAGVSQSPRYKVAKRGQDVALRCDPISGHVSLFWYQQALGQGPEFLTYFQNEAQLDKSGLPSDRFFAERPEGSVSTLKIQRTQQEDSAVYLCASSIGTPQPQHFGDGTRLSIL.

A word on this clonotype: With a much larger clone just one base away, this may be a read error. The chain joins TRBV10-3 to TRBJ1-1, with D maybe TRBD1 (5 bases). CDR3 size: 14 residues. Germline CDR1 is ENHRY and CDR2 is SYGVKD. The CDR3 DNA sequence: TGTGCCATCAGCCGGGACCTCCTGAACACTGAAGCTTCCTTT. Protein sequence: CAISRDLLNTEASF.

This clonotype was detected many times. The chain is built from TRBV11-2 and TRBJ1-1, with D possibly being TRBD1 (6 bases). Trimming shortened V by 1 base and J by 0 bases, and 12 bases separated the two germline ends. Looked up from germline, CDR1 is SGHAT and CDR2 is FQNNGV. The CDR3 is made up of 16 amino acids. For the CDR3, the DNA is TGTGCCAGCAGCTTAGCTGGGGGGGGCTTGAACACTGAAGCTTTCTTT. Translated: CASSLAGGGLNTEAFF.

The genes are TRBV6-2 or TRBV6-3 and TRBJ1-2; D is possibly TRBD1 (6 bases). The length of the CDR3 is 12 residues. V lost 6 bases, J lost 3 bases, and 8 bases lay in between. Germline V lookup: CDR1 MNHEY, CDR2 SVGEGT. CDR3 nucleotides: TGTGCCAGCAGACAGGGTGACTATGGCTACACCTTC. Translated, it gives CASRQGDYGYTF.

The rearrangement joins TRBV9 to TRBJ2-3; 8 nucleotides line up with TRBD1. J was trimmed by 4 bases and V by 0 bases; bases with no gene match: 4. The CDR3 spans 15 residues. From germline, CDR1 is SGDLS and CDR2 YYNGEE. CDR3 in DNA: TGTGCCAGCAGCGTAGGACAGGGGATGTCAGATACGCAGTATTTT. Its protein product is CASSVGQGMSDTQYF.

This clonotype was found a few times. V gene TRBV28 combines with J gene TRBJ1-1; 7 bases are a match to TRBD1. V was pared by 6 bases and J by 8 bases, with 6 bases of the junction left unmatched. There are 12 residues in the CDR3. The germline gives CDR1 MDHEN, CDR2 SYDVKM. CDR3 sequence reads: CASRTDRVEAFF. CDR3 bases: TGTGCCAGCAGGACAGACAGGGTAGAAGCTTTCTTT.

The sample holds many counts of this clonotype. V and J are TRBV28 and TRBJ1-1, with D uncertain. CDR1 and CDR2 (germline): MDHEN, SYDVKM. Trimming removed 2 bases from V and 2 bases from J, with 9 bases in between. CDR3 length: 14 residues. The CDR3 DNA follows: TGTGCCAGCAGTTTAAGGTCGGCAAACACTGAAGCTTTCTTT. Protein: CASSLRSANTEAFF. Looking up the rest from reference TRBV28 and TRBJ1-1 gives the full variable domain: DVKVTQSSRYLVKRTGEKVFLECVQDMDHENMFWYRQDPGLGLRLIYFSYDVKMKEKGDIPEGYSVSREKKERFSLILESASTNQTSMYLCASSLRSANTEAFFGQGTRLTVV.